Listed below are T cell receptor beta chains from one sample, sequenced in a study of blood T cell repertoires in COVID-19. Clones were read by immunoSEQ multiplex PCR, and TCRdb kept only the in-frame ones, dropping some. Of about 53,000 clones listed, 86% are singletons. Source material: peripheral blood. These receptor sequences come from a man older than 75 with acute or convalescent COVID-19. Both conserved end residues are part of each CDR3. A D gene is named only where the DNA matches it firmly. Part of the rows lack a size; the others show once, few, many or a class for expanded clones.

D gene,clone size,V gene,J gene,CDR3 DNA,CDR3 protein
TRBD1,-,TRBV18,TRBJ2-7,TGTGCCAGCTCACCAGGGACAGGGGGGAGGTCCGAGCAGTACTTC,CASSPGTGGRSEQYF
-,-,TRBV27,TRBJ1-1,TGTGCCAGCAGCCGGACAGTTAACACTGAAGCTTTCTTT,CASSRTVNTEAFF
-,-,TRBV4-2,TRBJ1-5,TGTGCCAGCAGCCGCCTGGGGGGTAGCAATCAGCCCCAGCATTTT,CASSRLGGSNQPQHF
TRBD1,-,TRBV18,TRBJ1-1,TGTGCCAGCTCACCGGGACAGGGGAACACTGAAGCTTTCTTT,CASSPGQGNTEAFF
-,-,TRBV2,TRBJ1-5,TGTGCCAGTCAAGGCGGGGGTCCGGGGGGCAATCAGCCCCAGCATTTT,CASQGGGPGGNQPQHF
-,-,TRBV14,TRBJ2-3,TGTGCCAGCAGCCTGTACGGGGCAGATACGCAGTATTTT,CASSLYGADTQYF
-,-,TRBV5-1,TRBJ2-2,TGCGCCAGCAGCTCCCCTGACACCGGGGAGCTGTTTTTT,CASSSPDTGELFF
-,-,TRBV3-1/TRBV3-2,TRBJ1-5,TGTGCCAGCAGCCAAGATACAGGGATAAATCAGCCCCAGCATTTT,CASSQDTGINQPQHF
-,-,TRBV30,TRBJ1-3,TGTGCCTGGAGTGTATATTCTTCTGGAAACACCATATATTTT,CAWSVYSSGNTIYF
TRBD1,-,TRBV19,TRBJ1-4,TGTGCCAGTAGTCCCGGGACAGCAACTAATGAAAAACTGTTTTTT,CASSPGTATNEKLFF
-,-,TRBV6-2/TRBV6-3,TRBJ1-5,TGTGCCAGCAGTTACCAACTCAGCAATCAGCCCCAGCATTTT,CASSYQLSNQPQHF
TRBD1,once,TRBV6-6,TRBJ1-2,TGTGCCAGCACCCCGACAGGGCCCTCTAACTATGGCTACACCTTC,CASTPTGPSNYGYTF
-,-,TRBV11-2,TRBJ1-3,TGTGCCAGCAGCTTAGGGGCAGGGCCCGGAAACACCATATATTTT,CASSLGAGPGNTIYF
TRBD1,-,TRBV19,TRBJ1-2,TGTGCCAGTAGTACCTGGACAGGGGGCCTCATTAATTATGGCTACACCTTC,CASSTWTGGLINYGYTF
-,-,TRBV5-4,TRBJ2-1,TGTGCCAGCAGCTTGGTTGCGGGGGCCGACAATGAGCAGTTCTTC,CASSLVAGADNEQFF
TRBD1,-,TRBV27,TRBJ1-5,TGTGCCAGCAGTTTTGGACAGGGGGAAGGGCCCCAGCATTTT,CASSFGQGEGPQHF
TRBD2,-,TRBV3-1/TRBV3-2,TRBJ2-1,TGTGCCAGCAGCCCCCAGGGACTAGCGGGGGCCAGGAATGAGCAGTTCTTC,CASSPQGLAGARNEQFF
TRBD2,-,TRBV3-1/TRBV3-2,TRBJ2-7,TGTGCCAGCAGTCTGAAGGGACTAGCGTACGAGCAGTACTTC,CASSLKGLAYEQYF
TRBD1,-,TRBV18,TRBJ1-6,TGTGCCAGCTCATCGGACAGGGGGATGGGTTCACCCCTCCACTTT,CASSSDRGMGSPLHF
TRBD1,-,TRBV5-1,TRBJ2-7,TGCGCCAGCAGCTTAGGGGGACAGGGCTCCTACGAGCAGTACTTC,CASSLGGQGSYEQYF
-,-,TRBV5-4,TRBJ1-4,TGTGCCAGCAGCCGGGACTATAATGAAAAACTGTTTTTT,CASSRDYNEKLFF
TRBD1,-,TRBV11-2,TRBJ2-1,TGTGCCAGCAGCCGGGACAGGGGAACCTACAATGAGCAGTTCTTC,CASSRDRGTYNEQFF
TRBD1,-,TRBV10-1,TRBJ1-5,TGCGCCAGCAGGGGGGACAGGGGAGGGCCTATAAGCAATCAGCCCCAGCATTTT,CASRGDRGGPISNQPQHF
-,-,TRBV11-1,TRBJ1-2,TGTGCCAGCAGCTTACGCAGGCGCTATGGCTACACCTTC,CASSLRRRYGYTF
-,-,TRBV5-1,TRBJ2-7,TGCGCCAGCAGCTTGGAAGGGGCCTACGAGCAGTACTTC,CASSLEGAYEQYF
-,-,TRBV9,TRBJ1-2,TGTGCCAGCAGCGTCGACGGGGACTATGGCTACACCTTC,CASSVDGDYGYTF
-,-,TRBV4-2,TRBJ2-3,TGTGCCAGCAGCCCTCGCGTAGGGGTCACAGATACGCAGTATTTT,CASSPRVGVTDTQYF
TRBD1,-,TRBV18,TRBJ2-3,TGTGCCAGCTCACGGGGGACAGGAATAGCAGATACGCAGTATTTT,CASSRGTGIADTQYF
TRBD2,once,TRBV18,TRBJ2-1,TGTGCCAGCTCTCCGACTAGCGGGGGGTTCGCCAATGAGCAGTTCTTC,CASSPTSGGFANEQFF
-,few,TRBV15,TRBJ1-1,TGTGCCACCAGCAGGGTAGGTACAGCGAACACTGAAGCTTTCTTT,CATSRVGTANTEAFF
-,-,TRBV9,TRBJ2-4,TGTGCCAGCAGCCCCGGAGGGGTAGCCAAAAACATTCAGTACTTC,CASSPGGVAKNIQYF
TRBD1,-,TRBV19,TRBJ1-5,TGTGCCAGTAGGGGACAGGGGGAAAATCAGCCCCAGCATTTT,CASRGQGENQPQHF
-,-,TRBV7-2,TRBJ1-1,TGTGCCAGCAGCCGATACAGGGACACTGAAGCTTTCTTT,CASSRYRDTEAFF
TRBD1,-,TRBV19,TRBJ1-2,TGTGCCAGTAGTATTCAGGGGGCGCAGAATGGCTACACCTTC,CASSIQGAQNGYTF
-,-,TRBV6-5,TRBJ2-7,TGTGCCAGCAGTTACTCAGGGGGTCCTAACTGGGAGCAGTACTTC,CASSYSGGPNWEQYF
-,-,TRBV5-1,TRBJ2-5,TGCGCCAGCAGCCTAAAGATTGGTGAGACCCAGTACTTC,CASSLKIGETQYF
-,-,TRBV5-1,TRBJ2-7,TGCGCCAGCAGCTTGGAGGTAAGAGGGGAGCAGTACTTC,CASSLEVRGEQYF
-,-,TRBV7-9,TRBJ2-3,TGTGCCAGCGGTAAAGACACGTCCACAGATACGCAGTATTTT,CASGKDTSTDTQYF
TRBD1,-,TRBV19,TRBJ2-7,TGTGCCAGTAGTCGGGACCGGGACAGGTCCTACGAGCAGTACTTC,CASSRDRDRSYEQYF
TRBD1,-,TRBV6-5,TRBJ1-2,TGTGCCAGCCAGGGGGCGGCTGGCTACACCTTC,CASQGAAGYTF
TRBD1,-,TRBV19,TRBJ1-5,TGTGCCAGTAGTATACAGGGGGCAATTTGGGGCAATCAGCCCCAGCATTTT,CASSIQGAIWGNQPQHF
TRBD2,-,TRBV5-4,TRBJ2-3,TGTGCCAGCAGCCAACCGGGACTAGCAACAGATACGCAGTATTTT,CASSQPGLATDTQYF
-,-,TRBV6-5,TRBJ2-7,TGTGCCAGCAGTCACAGGAGACCCTACGAGCAGTACTTC,CASSHRRPYEQYF
TRBD2,-,TRBV27,TRBJ2-1,TGTGCCAGCAGCAAGCGGGGGGGGTACAATGAGCAGTTCTTC,CASSKRGGYNEQFF
TRBD1,-,TRBV5-5,TRBJ1-2,TGTGCCAGCAGCATGGGACAGCCCAACTATGGCTACACCTTC,CASSMGQPNYGYTF
-,-,TRBV2,TRBJ1-6,TGTGCCAGCAGTGAAGTAAGGCAGGGGAGTTCACCCCTCCACTTT,CASSEVRQGSSPLHF
-,-,TRBV30,TRBJ2-1,TGTGCCTGGAGTGTAGGCGGCAGTAACAATGAGCAGTTCTTC,CAWSVGGSNNEQFF
TRBD1,-,TRBV30,TRBJ1-1,TGTGCCTGGGGCAGGGGGATCCCTGAAGCTTTCTTT,CAWGRGIPEAFF
-,-,TRBV19,TRBJ2-7,TGTGCCAGTAGTATCTCTCGGGTCAGCGCCTACGAGCAGTACTTC,CASSISRVSAYEQYF
TRBD2,-,TRBV11-2,TRBJ2-3,TGTGCCAGCAGGGGCGGGACTAGCGGGGGGGCCGTGACAGATACGCAGTATTTT,CASRGGTSGGAVTDTQYF
TRBD1,-,TRBV2,TRBJ1-6,TGTGCCAGCAGGCCCGACAGGGGTAATTCACCCCTCCACTTT,CASRPDRGNSPLHF
-,-,TRBV7-9,TRBJ2-2,TGTGCCAGCAGCTTCGGATCCGCGAGGGCCGGGGAGCTGTTTTTT,CASSFGSARAGELFF
-,-,TRBV6-2/TRBV6-3,TRBJ1-6,TGTGCCAGCAGTCCCGGGCTCCTTGGGGCTTCACCCCTCCACTTT,CASSPGLLGASPLHF
-,-,TRBV4-1,TRBJ1-1,TGCGCCAGCAGCCAAAAAGGACACCTGAACACTGAAGCTTTCTTT,CASSQKGHLNTEAFF
-,once,TRBV6-2/TRBV6-3,TRBJ1-1,TGTGCCAGCAGTACCACGACAGGCACTGAAGCTTTCTTT,CASSTTTGTEAFF